Presented here are 25 T cell receptor beta chains from one specimen sequenced in a study of molecular identifiers for immune sequencing clone quantification. TCRdb redid the calling of the PCR reads with MiXCR, one entry per CDR3 protein. The repertoire holds about 510,000 distinct CDR3 sequences, with 20% to 25% as singletons. The specimen was naive CD8+ T cells from blood, with Jurkat cell RNA spiked in. Indicated subset: FACS-sorted CD8+CD4-CCR7+CD45RA+ naive T cells. These TCRs come from a human donor in good health. Some libraries in this study had Jurkat cell RNA spiked in.

This clonotype has more than one count but fewer than ten. V usage is TRBV6-1 and J usage is TRBJ1-5; D call uncertain. Trimming removed 0 bases from V and 15 bases from J, with 21 bases in between. This CDR3 comprises 15 residues. Germline CDR1 MNHNS, CDR2 SASEGT. CDR3 loop: CASSEAWWALSERHF. The CDR3 bases are TGTGCCAGCAGTGAAGCGTGGTGGGCTTTAAGTGAAAGGCATTTT.

The V gene is TRBV5-4, the J gene TRBJ2-7, with 7 bases matching TRBD2. The CDR3 totals 15 residues. The V segment lost 2 bases and the J segment 4 bases; nucleotides outside the gene matches: 9. Germline V gene sequence: CDR1 SGHNT, CDR2 YYREEE (reference sequence). The CDR3: CASSFVASGNYEQYF. DNA for the CDR3: TGTGCCAGCAGCTTTGTGGCTAGCGGCAATTACGAGCAGTACTTC.

This clonotype was counted ten times or more. The chain has TRBV9 and TRBJ2-2; no firm D call. V was pared by 0 bases and J by 2 bases, with 2 bases between. The CDR3 is made up of 13 amino acids. Germline CDR1 is SGDLS and CDR2 is YYNGEE. This chain's CDR3 is CASSVDNTGELFF. The CDR3 DNA sequence: TGTGCCAGCAGCGTAGACAACACCGGGGAGCTGTTTTTT.

The chain joins TRBV7-9 to TRBJ2-7; 8 bases are shared with TRBD2. The CDR3 length is 15 residues. The ends lost 2 bases at V and 5 bases at J; junction bases unmatched: 8. Looked up from germline, CDR1 is SEHNR and CDR2 is FQNEAQ (reference sequence). CDR3 sequence reads: CASSLWSGGLNEQYF. The CDR3 nucleotides are TGTGCCAGCAGCTTATGGTCGGGGGGGCTCAACGAGCAGTACTTC.

The table lists this clonotype with a few counts. This rearrangement joins TRBV5-6 to TRBJ2-7; perhaps TRBD2 as D (5 bases). Germline-derived CDR1 and CDR2 are SGHDT and YYEEEE. With 2 bases removed from V and 6 bases from J, the gap between germline ends came to 9 bases. The CDR3 is made up of 12 amino acids. Here the CDR3 DNA reads TGTGCCAGCAGCTTTAAGGAGGTCGAGCAGTACTTC. Translation gives CASSFKEVEQYF.

The chain uses TRBV28 and TRBJ1-2; D unresolved. Germline CDR1 reads MDHEN; CDR2 reads SYDVKM. This CDR3 contains 15 residues. V lost 3 bases, J lost 5 bases, and 16 bases lay in between. CDR3 amino acids: CASSLTQTNYYGYTF. Here the CDR3 DNA reads TGTGCCAGCAGTTTGACACAAACGAACTATTATGGCTACACCTTC.

Comments on this clonotype: The final CDR3 position lacks the conserved phenylalanine or tryptophan, pointing to a likely read error. The V call is TRBV19, the J call TRBJ2-7, with D perhaps matching TRBD1 (6 bases). The V end was cut by 6 bases, the J end by 3 bases, with 12 bases between. The CDR3 contains 13 residues. Germline CDR1 and CDR2: LNHDA and SQIVND (reference sequence). CDR3: CASSAGAIYEQYL. The CDR3 DNA reads as TGTGCCAGTAGCGCAGGGGCCATCTACGAGCAGTACCTC.

This clonotype was detected ten times or more. The chain joins TRBV7-9 to TRBJ2-3; a possible D gene is TRBD2 (5 bases). This CDR3 is built from 13 residues. Looked up from germline, CDR1 is SEHNR and CDR2 is FQNEAQ (reference sequence). V was trimmed by 1 base and J by 6 bases, leaving 8 bases between them. CDR3 nucleotides: TGTGCCAGCAGCTTAGTAGCGTTGGATACGCAGTATTTT. Amino acid sequence: CASSLVALDTQYF.

This clonotype was seen repeatedly, ten times or more. The genes are TRBV12-3 or TRBV12-4 and TRBJ2-3, with unresolved D. This CDR3 region has 12 residues. V gave up 5 bases and J gave up 6 bases, with 9 bases separating them. CDR3 region: CASSPHGDTQYF. DNA for the CDR3: TGTGCCAGCAGTCCTCATGGGGATACGCAGTATTTT.

This chain uses TRBV6-1 with TRBJ2-2, with D uncertain. Germline lookup yields CDR1 MNHNS and CDR2 SASEGT. The CDR3 covers 14 residues. Trimming removed 3 bases from V and 5 bases from J, with 10 bases in between. CDR3 in amino acids: CASSDRFETGELFF. DNA for the CDR3: TGTGCCAGCAGTGATCGGTTTGAGACCGGGGAGCTGTTTTTT.

This chain uses TRBV5-6 with TRBJ2-3; TRBD2 aligns across 7 bases. Trimming at V came to 4 bases and at J to 4 bases, leaving 3 bases not matched to a gene. The CDR3 is made up of 13 amino acids. Germline-derived CDR1 and CDR2 are SGHDT and YYEEEE. CDR3 amino acids: CASSTGGADTQYF. In nucleotides, the CDR3 is TGTGCCAGCAGCACTGGGGGGGCAGATACGCAGTATTTT.

The chain links TRBV6-5 to TRBJ2-5, with a weak D call TRBD2 (7 bases). The V gene lost 0 bases and the J gene lost 4 bases, with 12 bases spanning the gap. CDR1 is MNHEY, CDR2 SVGAGI, per germline. CDR3 size: 15 residues. The CDR3, as DNA: TGTGCCAGCAGTTACTCTGGGGGGGGGCTAGAGACCCAGTACTTC. It yields the protein CASSYSGGGLETQYF.

This clonotype was observed many times. The V gene is TRBV2, the J gene TRBJ2-3; 7 nucleotides agree with TRBD1. The CDR3 runs 13 residues. CDR1 is SNHLY and CDR2 is FYNNEI in the germline V gene. J was trimmed by 5 bases and V by 9 bases; bases with no gene match: 8. For the CDR3, the DNA is TGTGCCAGTACGACAGGGATGAAAGATACGCAGTATTTT. Translation: CASTTGMKDTQYF.

This clonotype was counted at least ten times. This CDR3 reads CASSLVGTGVLDTQYF. The CDR3 DNA reads TGTGCCAGCAGCTTAGTGGGGACAGGGGTTTTAGATACGCAGTATTTT. V gene TRBV7-2 combines with J gene TRBJ2-3; 10 bases align to TRBD1. CDR1 and CDR2 from the germline V gene are SGHTA and FQGNSA. Germline trimming cut 1 base from V and 5 bases from J; bases unmatched to any gene: 6. The CDR3 runs to 16 residues.

Regarding this clonotype: A read error is possible here, since a much larger clone lies one base away. A read error is likely, as this CDR3 ends without the conserved phenylalanine or tryptophan. The V and J genes are TRBV27 and TRBJ2-4; D not certain. The V gene lost 8 bases and the J gene lost 0 bases, with 11 bases spanning the gap. From germline, CDR1 is MNHEY and CDR2 SMNVEV (reference sequence). CDR3 size: 14 residues. The CDR3 DNA sequence: TGTGCCAGCCCGGCTGGTAGAGCCAAAAACATTCAGTACCTC. Translating it yields CASPAGRAKNIQYL.

A word on this clonotype: Given a much more abundant clone one base away, this may be a read error. The chain combines TRBV4-3 with TRBJ2-2; maybe TRBD1 (6 bases). The CDR3 runs to 16 residues. The V gene's germline CDR1 is LGHNA and CDR2 YSLEER. The CDR3 DNA is TGCGCCAGCAGCCAAGCGAGGACAGTTTGGACCGGGGAGCTGTCTTTT. This translates into CASSQARTVWTGELSF.

At least ten counts were recorded for this clonotype. This chain joins TRBV30 and TRBJ2-1, with 8 positions matching TRBD1. The CDR3 is 13 amino acids. Unmatched junction bases numbered 4, after V lost 7 bases and J lost 2 bases. Germline V CDR1 and CDR2: GTSNPN, SVGIG (reference sequence). Here the CDR3 DNA reads TGTGCCTACCGGACAGGGACCTACAATGAGCAGTTCTTC. It translates to CAYRTGTYNEQFF.

As DNA, the CDR3 is TGTGCCAGTAGTATAGTGGCAGCTAGCACAGATACGCAGTATTTT. This translates into CASSIVAASTDTQYF. The V and J genes are TRBV19 and TRBJ2-3, with D hard to call. The CDR3 totals 15 residues. Trimming pared 1 base from V and 0 bases from J, leaving 8 bases between. Per the germline V gene, CDR1 is LNHDA and CDR2 is SQIVND (reference sequence).

This clonotype was seen repeatedly, ten times or more. At one boundary the junction diverges from the germline segment, which might be a read error. V usage is TRBV2 and J usage is TRBJ2-7; 9 bases match TRBD2. The CDR3 is 14 residues long. Per germline, CDR1 SNHLY and CDR2 FYNNEI. CDR3 in amino acids: CASREGTSPYEQYF. CDR3 bases: TGTGCCAGCAGGGAAGGGACTAGCCCCTACGAGCAGTACTTC.

In its sample, this clonotype was seen a few times. The chain combines TRBV20-1 with TRBJ2-5, with TRBD1 matching 8 bases. This CDR3 has 15 amino acids. The germline V gene has CDR1 DFQATT and CDR2 SNEGSKA (reference sequence). The ends lost 2 bases at V and 7 bases at J; junction bases unmatched: 12. The CDR3 DNA reads as TGCAGTGCTAGAACCGGACAGGGTGGCTATGGGACCCAGTACTTC. Translated, it gives CSARTGQGGYGTQYF.

This clonotype was observed many times. The rearrangement joins TRBV7-9 to TRBJ1-1; D is unclear. Trimming removed 8 bases at V and 0 bases at J, with 16 bases between. The V gene's germline CDR1 is SEHNR and CDR2 FQNEAQ (reference sequence). The CDR3 has 15 amino acids. The CDR3 sequence is CASDQKSTMNTEAFF. The CDR3 DNA follows: TGTGCCAGCGATCAGAAGAGTACCATGAACACTGAAGCTTTCTTT.

This clonotype appeared a single time. A read error may explain this, as a much larger clone is one base away. The V gene is TRBV13, the J gene TRBJ1-1; the D is unclear. The CDR3 is 14 amino acids. Germline V gene sequence: CDR1 PRHDT, CDR2 FYEKMQ (reference sequence). This CDR3 is CTSSLRLGNTEAFF. Written as DNA, the CDR3 is TGTACCAGCAGCTTACGACTTGGGAACACTGAAGCTTTCTTT.

The rearrangement links TRBV5-1 to TRBJ2-1; possibly TRBD2 for D (6 bases). Germline-derived CDR1 and CDR2 are SGHRS and YFSETQ. This CDR3 has 16 amino acids. V dropped 4 bases and J dropped 7 bases, with 21 bases sitting between them. The CDR3 DNA sequence: TGCGCCAGCAGCCCGGGGGTCGCGGGGCCGGGGAATGAGCAGTTCTTC. This translates into CASSPGVAGPGNEQFF.

The genes are TRBV6-2 or TRBV6-3 and TRBJ1-5, with 7 positions matching TRBD1. The length of the CDR3 is 18 residues. Germline lookup yields CDR1 MNHEY and CDR2 SVGEGT. With 0 bases clipped from V and 0 bases from J, the junction kept 8 bases outside the gene matches. The CDR3, as DNA: TGTGCCAGCAGTTACTCGAGACAGGGAGTCTTTAGCAATCAGCCCCAGCATTTT. Amino acid sequence: CASSYSRQGVFSNQPQHF.

This clonotype occurred once. CDR3 protein: CAISEPTEGPNTEAFF. CDR3 DNA sequence: TGTGCCATCAGTGAGCCTACCGAGGGACCGAACACTGAAGCTTTCTTT. The J gene is TRBJ1-1, the V gene TRBV10-3, with D perhaps matching TRBD1 (5 bases). V was clipped by 2 bases and J by 1 base, with 14 bases between them. This CDR3 comprises 16 residues. Germline loops: CDR1 ENHRY, CDR2 SYGVKD.